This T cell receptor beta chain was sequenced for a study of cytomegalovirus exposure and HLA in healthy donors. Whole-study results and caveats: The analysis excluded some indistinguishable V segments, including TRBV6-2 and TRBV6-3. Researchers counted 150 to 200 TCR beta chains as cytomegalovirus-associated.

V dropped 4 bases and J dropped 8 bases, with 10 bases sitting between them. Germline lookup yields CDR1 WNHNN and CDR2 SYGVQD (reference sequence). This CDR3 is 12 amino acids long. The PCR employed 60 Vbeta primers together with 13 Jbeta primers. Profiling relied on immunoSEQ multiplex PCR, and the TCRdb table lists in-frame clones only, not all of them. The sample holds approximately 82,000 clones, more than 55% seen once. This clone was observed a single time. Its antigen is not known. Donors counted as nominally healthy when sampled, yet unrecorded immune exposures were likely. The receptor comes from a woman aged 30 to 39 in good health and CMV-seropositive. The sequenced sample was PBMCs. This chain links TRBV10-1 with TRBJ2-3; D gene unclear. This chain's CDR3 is CASSGSMATQYF. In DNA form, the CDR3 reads TGCGCCAGCAGTGGGAGCATGGCTACGCAGTATTTT.